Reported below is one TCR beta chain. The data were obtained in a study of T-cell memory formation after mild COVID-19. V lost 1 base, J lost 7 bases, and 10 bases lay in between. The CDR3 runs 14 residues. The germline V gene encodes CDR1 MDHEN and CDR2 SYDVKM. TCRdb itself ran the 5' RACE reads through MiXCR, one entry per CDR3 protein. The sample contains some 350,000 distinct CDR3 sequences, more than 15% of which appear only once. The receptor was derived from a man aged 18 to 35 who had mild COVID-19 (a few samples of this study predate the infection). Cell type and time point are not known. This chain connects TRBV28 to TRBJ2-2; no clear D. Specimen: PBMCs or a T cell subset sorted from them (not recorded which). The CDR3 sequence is CASSLSYAVGELFF. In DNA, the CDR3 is TGTGCCAGCAGTTTATCTTATGCGGTCGGGGAGCTGTTTTTT. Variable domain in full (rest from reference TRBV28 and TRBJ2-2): DVKVTQSSRYLVKRTGEKVFLECVQDMDHENMFWYRQDPGLGLRLIYFSYDVKMKEKGDIPEGYSVSREKKERFSLILESASTNQTSMYLCASSLSYAVGELFFGEGSRLTVL.